This T cell receptor beta chain emerged from a study of blood T cell repertoires in COVID-19. Study-level background: Sites across the United States, Italy and Spain contributed samples from acute and convalescent COVID-19. T cells, B-cell-depleted T cells, or PBMCs provided the cDNA or gDNA that served as material.

Authors' methods: Scientists estimated how many nucleated cells there were by amplifying reference gene primers. This table comes from immunoSEQ multiplex PCR, and its TCRdb copy is limited to in-frame clones, with some not included. V, J and clone size are taken as reported in that table, and D and trimming were inferred from the DNA itself. In the table there are about 90,000 clones, about 88% of which are singletons. After removal of 4 bases from V and 4 bases from J, the junction contained 4 bases not matched to a gene. This CDR3 spans 15 amino acids. From germline, CDR1 is SGDLS and CDR2 YYNGEE.

This sequence was found in a man older than 75 with active or convalescent COVID-19. The chain carries TRBV9 and TRBJ2-1, with TRBD1 identical over 11 bases. The sample consisted of peripheral blood. The CDR3 loop is CASSLGQGVYNEQFF. CDR3 DNA: TGTGCCAGCAGCTTGGGACAGGGGGTATACAATGAGCAGTTCTTC.